This T cell receptor beta chain was observed in a study of blood T cell repertoires in COVID-19. The method was immunoSEQ multiplex PCR; TCRdb's version includes in-frame clones alone and lacks a portion of them. This table holds about 290,000 clones, around four fifths found once. This CDR3 is built from 13 residues. Trimming stripped 1 base from V and 10 bases from J, with 13 bases between. The chain has TRBV12-3 or TRBV12-4 and TRBJ1-1; D not resolved. Sequencing used peripheral blood. The receptor's source is a woman aged 45-59 years with active or convalescent COVID-19. Written as DNA, the CDR3 is TGTGCCAGCAGTTTAGAGGGCTCACTAGGAGCTTTCTTT. Translated: CASSLEGSLGAFF.